This TCR beta chain was sequenced for a study of CD8 T cells in Susac syndrome. General observations from the study: TCR sequencing and HLA analysis covered a relatively small number of individuals.

The RNA, about 0.45 to 1 ug, was put through reverse transcription using random hexamers. An immunoSEQ multiplex PCR generated amplified TCR beta CDR3 products spanning 54 Vbeta and 13 Jbeta. From the immunoSEQ multiplex PCR reads, TCRdb called clonotypes with MiXCR, one entry per CDR3 protein. The sample holds approximately 150,000 distinct CDR3 sequences, approximately 94% seen once. Trimming at V came to 8 bases and at J to 6 bases, leaving 17 bases not matched to a gene. CDR3 length: 16 residues. Germline values: CDR1 MNHEY, CDR2 SVGEGT. This clonotype was counted only a few times. Its antigen is not known. CD8+ and CD4+ T cells from blood underwent TCR beta sequencing, which was carried out in a high-throughput format. TEMRA cells were FACS-enriched and CD8+ and CD4+ T cells negatively isolated.

The chain links TRBV6-2 or TRBV6-3 to TRBJ2-3, with 7 nucleotides matching TRBD2. This TCR was recovered from a human donor in good health. Sequencing was performed on CD4+ T cells from PBMCs. CDR3: CASGPISGGLKDTQYF. DNA of the CDR3: TGTGCCAGCGGACCGATATCCGGGGGACTAAAGGATACGCAGTATTTT.